This passage covers 23 T cell receptor beta chains from one sample sequenced in a study of tumor-infiltrating lymphocytes in primary liver carcinoma. For each extraction, RNA and DNA were obtained together from 20-30 mg of unsorted bulk tissue. Production of TCR beta cDNA used 500 ng total RNA together with a constant-region primer. Libraries covering TCR beta were generated through three nested multiplex PCR rounds (using a slightly modified ARM-PCR). TRBV1-TRBV30 forward primers and a C-beta reverse primer were used in the first two PCR rounds, which each ran for about 11 cycles. TCRdb re-derived calls from the multiplex PCR reads in MiXCR, one entry per CDR3 protein. The top ten hold 8.4% of the sample, which has about 130,000 distinct CDR3 sequences, 64% seen once. Material for sequencing was liver tumor tissue from sampling region 3. The subset: tumor region T3, left-lateral pole. Receptors were obtained from a woman aged 60-75 years with primary liver carcinoma and hepatitis B virus infection.

In its sample, this clonotype was seen once. The chain uses TRBV11-2 and TRBJ2-7; D uncertain. CDR1 and CDR2 (germline): SGHAT, FQNNGV. The CDR3 is 15 amino acids. V was cut by 6 bases and J by 3 bases, with 18 bases left in between. CDR3 nucleotide sequence: TGTGCCAGCAGTCCCTCTAACGCTGCAATCTACGAGCAGTACTTC. This encodes CASSPSNAAIYEQYF.

Comment on this clonotype: The junction departs from germline at one end; a sequencing error may be responsible. The chain combines TRBV5-1 with TRBJ2-5, with TRBD2 matching over 7 bases. The CDR3 spans 16 residues. CDR1 is SGHRS, CDR2 YFSETQ, per germline. The CDR3, as DNA: TGCGCCAGCAGCTTGGCAACGGGACTACTTCGAGAGACCCTGTACTTC. This translates into CASSLATGLLRETLYF.

CDR3 sequence reads: CASSQDRGNGGTDTQYF. CDR3 nucleotides: TGTGCCAGCAGCCAAGATAGAGGGAACGGAGGCACAGATACGCAGTATTTT. The chain links TRBV4-2 to TRBJ2-3; D is perhaps TRBD2 (5 bases). V lost 0 bases to trimming and J lost 1 base, with 14 bases between them. Looked up from germline, CDR1 is LGHNA and CDR2 is YNFKEQ. The CDR3 spans 17 residues.

As concerns this clonotype: Since a much larger clone is just one base distant, this may be a read error. This CDR3 fails to terminate in the conserved phenylalanine or tryptophan, so it likely reflects a read error. The V gene is TRBV7-9, the J gene TRBJ1-4; no firm D call. Germline V gives CDR1 SEHNR, CDR2 FQNEAQ (reference sequence). The CDR3 sequence is 16 residues long. Trimming pared 1 base from V and 0 bases from J, leaving 9 bases between. CDR3 residues: CASSLGVGSTNEKLFS. The CDR3 DNA reads TGTGCCAGCAGCTTAGGAGTAGGATCAACTAATGAAAAACTGTTTTCT.

A word on this clonotype: The conserved closing phenylalanine or tryptophan is absent in this CDR3, likely reflecting a read error. This chain connects TRBV29-1 to TRBJ1-3, with D perhaps TRBD1 (5 bases). Germline CDR1 and CDR2: SQVTM and ANQGSEA. V dropped 3 bases and J dropped 0 bases, with 9 bases sitting between them. There are 14 residues in the CDR3. The CDR3 is CSVDAGRSGNTIYS. CDR3 DNA: TGCAGCGTTGACGCAGGGCGCTCTGGAAACACCATATATTCC.

A remark on this clonotype: A junction boundary mismatches the germline segment, possibly from a read error. Here the CDR3 reads CASSATGDTSYEQHF. DNA of the CDR3: TGTGCCAGCAGCGCAACAGGGGATACCTCCTATGAGCAGCACTTC. V gene TRBV11-2 combines with J gene TRBJ2-7; TRBD1 aligns across 7 bases. Germline loops: CDR1 SGHAT, CDR2 FQNNGV. This CDR3 is 15 amino acids long.

With respect to this clonotype: Lacking the conserved final phenylalanine or tryptophan, this CDR3 likely reflects a read error. V usage is TRBV29-1 and J usage is TRBJ1-6; D uncertain. Germline lookup yields CDR1 SQVTM and CDR2 ANQGSEA. The CDR3 runs 13 residues. The ends were cut back, 7 bases at V and 7 bases at J, with 14 bases in the middle. The CDR3 reads CSAKVCTNSPLHL. The CDR3 nucleotides read TGCAGCGCCAAAGTCTGTACGAATTCACCCCTCCACTTA.

A note on this clonotype: An end of the junction differs from the germline gene, which may be a read error. This chain joins TRBV7-9 and TRBJ1-2; TRBD1 agrees at 11 bases. Germline assignment: CDR1 SEHNR and CDR2 FQNEAQ (reference sequence). This CDR3 has 14 residues. The CDR3 spells CACSVRDRGIGYTF. CDR3 bases: TGTGCCTGCAGCGTCCGGGACAGGGGGATTGGCTACACCTTC. The full variable domain, completed using reference TRBV7-9 and TRBJ1-2, is DTGVSQNPRHKITKRGQNVTFRCDPISEHNRLYWYRQTLGQGPEFLTYFQNEAQLEKSRLLSDRFSAERPKGSFSTLEIQRTEQGDSAMYLCACSVRDRGIGYTFGSGTRLTVV.

In regard to this clonotype: A much larger clone sits a single nucleotide away, making a read error possible. This CDR3 is CASRNIYGYTF. The CDR3 DNA sequence: TGTGCCAGCAGGAACATCTATGGCTACACCTTC. The chain uses TRBV6-1 and TRBJ1-2; D is unclear. The CDR3 runs to 11 residues. CDR1 and CDR2 from the germline V gene are MNHNS and SASEGT. V shed 6 bases and J shed 4 bases, with 6 bases lying between them.

This clonotype was detected once. The genes are TRBV6-2 or TRBV6-3 and TRBJ2-1; 10 bases are a match to TRBD2. Germline-derived CDR1 and CDR2 are MNHEY and SVGEGT. This CDR3 has 15 residues. CDR3: CVSRPPASGSYEQFF. The CDR3 region has the DNA TGTGTCAGTAGGCCCCCCGCTAGCGGGAGCTATGAGCAGTTCTTC.

The chain links TRBV7-8 to TRBJ2-1, with D perhaps matching TRBD1 or TRBD2 (5 bases each). This CDR3 is 16 amino acids long. Germline CDR1 reads SGHVS; CDR2 reads FQNEAQ. The V and J ends lost 5 bases and 4 bases respectively, with 18 bases between them. The DNA for the CDR3 is TGTGCCAGCAGCCTCCGGGACGCCCAGGCGTACAATGAGCAGTTCTTC. Its protein is CASSLRDAQAYNEQFF.

The sample holds many counts of this clonotype. The V call is TRBV6-5, the J call TRBJ2-2; TRBD2 is a possible D gene (6 bases). V was trimmed by 6 bases and J by 3 bases, leaving 14 bases between them. CDR3 length equals 15 residues. Germline CDR1 MNHEY, CDR2 SVGAGI. The CDR3: CASRSGDSDTGELFF. CDR3 nucleotide sequence: TGTGCCAGCAGATCCGGGGACTCTGACACCGGGGAGCTGTTTTTT.

Concerning this clonotype: Possible read error: a much larger clone is one base away. V usage is TRBV14 and J usage is TRBJ2-3; 11 bases map to TRBD2. From germline, CDR1 is SGHDN and CDR2 FVKESK. The CDR3 spans 17 residues. This CDR3 is CANSPPRLAGNTDTQYF. CDR3 sequence (DNA): TGTGCCAACAGCCCTCCCAGACTAGCGGGAAACACAGATACGCAGTATTTT.

The chain couples TRBV20-1 to TRBJ2-3; the match to TRBD2 covers 7 bases. The CDR3 length is 14 residues. Looked up from germline, CDR1 is DFQATT and CDR2 is SNEGSKA (reference sequence). Unmatched junction bases numbered 10, after V lost 6 bases and J lost 4 bases. DNA for the CDR3: TGCAGTGCCGTAGGGGCGGGAGCCGCAGATACGCAGTATTTT. Residues: CSAVGAGAADTQYF.

The CDR3 loop reads CASSKVTFQETQYF. The CDR3 DNA follows: TGTGCCAGCAGCAAAGTTACTTTCCAAGAGACCCAGTACTTC. The chain uses TRBV21-1 and TRBJ2-5. TRBV21-1 is deemed a pseudogene. The CDR3 is 14 amino acids.

This clonotype was observed a handful of times. One end of the junction varies from germline; a read error may be responsible. CDR3 coding DNA: TGTGCCAGCAGCTTGGGGTCGGGGTACAATGAGCGGTCCTTC. Amino acids: CASSLGSGYNERSF. The V and J genes are TRBV11-2 and TRBJ2-1, with D possibly being TRBD2 (5 bases). The CDR3 covers 14 residues. Germline loops: CDR1 SGHAT, CDR2 FQNNGV.

Note on this clonotype: One junction end does not reproduce the germline sequence, and a read error may be involved. The CDR3 DNA sequence: TGCAGCGTATTGTACCGGGACGGGGGCTCTGGGACCAACGTCCTGACTTTC. This sequence encodes CSVLYRDGGSGTNVLTF. V gene TRBV29-1 combines with J gene TRBJ2-6, with D perhaps given as TRBD1 or TRBD2 (6 bases each). The germline CDR1 and CDR2 sequences are SQVTM and ANQGSEA. This CDR3 has 17 residues.

About this clonotype: A read error may be the cause here, since a much bigger clone is one base away. The rearrangement links TRBV6-2 or TRBV6-3 to TRBJ2-1, with D perhaps assigned TRBD1 or TRBD2 (5 bases each). CDR3 length: 15 residues. Looked up from germline, CDR1 is MNHEY and CDR2 is SVGEGT. The CDR3 region is CASWGYSSHYDEQFF. The CDR3 DNA sequence: TGTGCCAGTTGGGGGTACTCATCGCACTACGATGAGCAGTTCTTC.

This clonotype was seen only a few times. The chain is built from TRBV24-1 and TRBJ1-1; D perhaps matches TRBD1 (6 bases). This CDR3 is 13 amino acids long. Trimming pared 7 bases from V and 4 bases from J, leaving 12 bases between. Germline V gene lookup returns CDR1 KGHDR and CDR2 SFDVKD. CDR3 in DNA: TGTGCCACCAGCGCTCACAGGGCCACTGAAGCTTTCTTT. Amino acids: CATSAHRATEAFF.

Concerning this clonotype: Being one base from a much bigger clone, this may be a read error. This sequence joins TRBV29-1 and TRBJ2-3, with 7 bases aligning to TRBD1. The CDR3 is made up of 12 amino acids. From germline, CDR1 is SQVTM and CDR2 ANQGSEA. DNA of the CDR3: TGCAACGTAGGACAGGCCACAGATACGCAGTATTTT. This encodes CNVGQATDTQYF.

In this sample, this clonotype turned up many times. This chain links TRBV5-6 with TRBJ2-2, with TRBD1 identical over 10 bases. Germline V CDR1 and CDR2: SGHDT, YYEEEE. With V trimmed by 3 bases and J by 6 bases, 8 bases remained unmatched. This CDR3 spans 16 amino acids. DNA of the CDR3: TGTGCCAGCAGCTCCGACAGGGGGCGATATGCCGGGGAGCTGTTTTTT. This codes for CASSSDRGRYAGELFF.

The chain recombines TRBV7-3 with TRBJ2-4, with D possibly TRBD1 on 5 matching bases. V was trimmed by 1 base and J by 10 bases, leaving 11 bases between them. Germline V gene lookup returns CDR1 SGHTA and CDR2 FQGTGA. CDR3 size: 13 residues. The CDR3 loop reads CASSLNGQGIQYF. DNA for the CDR3: TGTGCCAGCAGCTTAAATGGACAAGGGATTCAGTACTTC.

To note about this clonotype: The CDR3 end shows no conserved phenylalanine or tryptophan, and so a read error is likely. The chain is built from TRBV11-2 and TRBJ2-3; weak D call: TRBD1 (6 bases). The closer fit of TRBJ1-5 to the DNA end suggests the J call may be wrong. Germline CDR1 reads SGHAT; CDR2 reads FQNNGV. The CDR3 loop spans 14 amino acids. The CDR3 here is CASSGGGVGDTQHS. Here the CDR3 DNA reads TGTGCCAGCAGCGGCGGGGGCGTGGGAGATACGCAGCATTCT.